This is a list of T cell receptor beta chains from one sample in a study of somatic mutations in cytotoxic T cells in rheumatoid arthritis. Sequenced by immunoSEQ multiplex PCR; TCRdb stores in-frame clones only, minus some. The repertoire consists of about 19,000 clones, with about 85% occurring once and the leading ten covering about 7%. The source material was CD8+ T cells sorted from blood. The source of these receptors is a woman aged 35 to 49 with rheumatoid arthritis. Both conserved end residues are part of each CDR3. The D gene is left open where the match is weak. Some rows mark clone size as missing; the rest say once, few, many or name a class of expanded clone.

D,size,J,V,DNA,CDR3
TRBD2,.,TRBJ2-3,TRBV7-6,TGTGCCAGCAGCTTGTTACTAGCGGGAGGGTATGTTAACACAGATACGCAGTATTTT,CASSLLLAGGYVNTDTQYF
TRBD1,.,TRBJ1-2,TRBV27,TGTGCCAGCAGTCAACAGGGGTACTATGGCTACACCTTC,CASSQQGYYGYTF
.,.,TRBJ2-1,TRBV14,TGTGCCAGCAGCCCCCCGGCGGGCTTCTTTGGGGTCTATGAGCAGTTCTTC,CASSPPAGFFGVYEQFF
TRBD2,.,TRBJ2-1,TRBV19,TGTGCCAGTAGTATCACTAGCGGGGCGATCAATGAGCAGTTCTTC,CASSITSGAINEQFF
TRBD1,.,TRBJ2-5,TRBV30,TGTGCCCATGACAGGGGGGAAGGGGAGACCCAGTACTTC,CAHDRGEGETQYF
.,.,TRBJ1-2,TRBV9,TGTGCCAGCACCCCAACCCTGGGCGATCGCTATGGCTACACCTTC,CASTPTLGDRYGYTF
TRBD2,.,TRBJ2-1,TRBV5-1,TGCGCCAGCAGCTCTCCGACTAGCGGGGGACCCTCTTCTGACAATGAGCAGTTCTTC,CASSSPTSGGPSSDNEQFF
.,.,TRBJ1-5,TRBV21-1,TGTGCCAGCAGCAAAATGATAAGACAGGGTATGGATCAGCCCCAGCATTTT,CASSKMIRQGMDQPQHF
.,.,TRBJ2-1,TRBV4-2,TGTGCCAGCAGCCAAGCGGACAGCCTCAATGAGCAGTTCTTC,CASSQADSLNEQFF
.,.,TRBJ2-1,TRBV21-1,TGTGCCAGCAGCAATTTAGAACAGGGGTTTGTCCATCAGTCCAATGAGCAGTTCTTC,CASSNLEQGFVHQSNEQFF
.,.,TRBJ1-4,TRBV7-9,TGTGCCAGCAGCCATTCAGGGTCTAATGAAAAACTGTTTTTT,CASSHSGSNEKLFF
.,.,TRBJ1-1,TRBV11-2,TGTGCCAGCAGCCTATTCCTTCAGACAGTGAACACTGAAGCTTTCTTT,CASSLFLQTVNTEAFF
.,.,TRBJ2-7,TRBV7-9,TGTGCCAGCACCCAGTCTTACGAGCAGTACTTC,CASTQSYEQYF
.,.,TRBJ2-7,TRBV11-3,TGTGCCACCTTTTCTCGTAGGAGGGGGCCCGTAACCTACGAGCAGTACTTC,CATFSRRRGPVTYEQYF
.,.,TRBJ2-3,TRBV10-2,TGCGCCAGCAGTGGTTACACCACAGATACGCAGTATTTT,CASSGYTTDTQYF
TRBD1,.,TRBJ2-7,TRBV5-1,TGCGCCAGCAGCTTTATACAGGGGGCTTCCACGAGGGAGCAGTACTTC,CASSFIQGASTREQYF
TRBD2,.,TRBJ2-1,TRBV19,TGTGCCAGTGGGACTAGCGGGATATACAATGAGCAGTTCTTC,CASGTSGIYNEQFF
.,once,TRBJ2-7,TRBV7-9,TGTGCCAGCAGCACAGGGTCCTACGAGCAGTACTTC,CASSTGSYEQYF
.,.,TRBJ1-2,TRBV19,TGTGCCAGTAGTATCGGAGAGGGGGATGGCTACACCTTC,CASSIGEGDGYTF
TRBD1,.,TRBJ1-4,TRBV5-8,TGTGCCAGCAGCTGGGGACAGGGAGCTAATGAAAAACTGTTTTTT,CASSWGQGANEKLFF
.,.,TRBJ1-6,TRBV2,TGTGCCAGCAGTGAAGCGGGCAGCTATAATTCACCCCTCCACTTT,CASSEAGSYNSPLHF
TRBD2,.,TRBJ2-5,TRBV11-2,TGTGCCAGCAGCTTAGGGCCTAGCGGGGGGCAAGAGACCCAGTACTTC,CASSLGPSGGQETQYF
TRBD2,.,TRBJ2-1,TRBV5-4,TGTGCCAGCAGCTTGGGCGCTAGCGGGGGGCCCTACAATGAGCAGTTCTTC,CASSLGASGGPYNEQFF
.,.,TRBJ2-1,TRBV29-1,TGCAGCCCCACCCACCCCGGGGACATATACAATGAGCAGTTCTTC,CSPTHPGDIYNEQFF
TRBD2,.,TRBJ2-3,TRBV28,TGTGCCAGCAGTCCCTCCCTAGCGGGAGTTTCGGATACGCAGTATTTT,CASSPSLAGVSDTQYF
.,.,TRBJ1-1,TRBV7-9,TGTGCCAGCAGCGCGCAGGGAACTGAAGCTTTCTTT,CASSAQGTEAFF
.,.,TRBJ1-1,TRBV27,TGTGCCAGCCGGGCGGGTGGCACTGAAGCTTTCTTT,CASRAGGTEAFF
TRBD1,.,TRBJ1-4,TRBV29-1,TGCAGCGGCAGAGGGACAGAGAATGAAAAACTGTTTTTT,CSGRGTENEKLFF
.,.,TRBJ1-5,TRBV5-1,TGCGCCAGCAGCTTGGTGCCAGGGGATTTCGGCAATCAGCCCCAGCATTTT,CASSLVPGDFGNQPQHF
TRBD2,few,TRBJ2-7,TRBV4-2,TGTGCCAGCAGCCAAGTTAGCGGGACTACTACCTACGAGCAGTACTTC,CASSQVSGTTTYEQYF
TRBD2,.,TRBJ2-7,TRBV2,TGTGCCAGCAGCCTAGGGACTAGCGGGAGTAGAGCCTACGAGCAGTACTTC,CASSLGTSGSRAYEQYF
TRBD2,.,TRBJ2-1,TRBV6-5,TGTGCCATCCAAGCGGGAGGGCCAGACAATGAGCAGTTCTTC,CAIQAGGPDNEQFF
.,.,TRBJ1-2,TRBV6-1,TGTGCCAGCAGTGAGGCAGGACTCGACTTCTATGGCTACACCTTC,CASSEAGLDFYGYTF
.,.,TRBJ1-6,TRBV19,TGTGCCAGTAGTCCCACACAGAGAATTTATAATTCACCCCTCCACTTT,CASSPTQRIYNSPLHF
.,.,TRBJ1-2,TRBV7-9,TGTGCCAGCAGCTCCGGACTGGGAAGGACCTTC,CASSSGLGRTF
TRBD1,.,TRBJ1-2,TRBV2,TGTGCCAGCAGCTACGACCAGGACAGGGGGGACTATGGCTACACCTTC,CASSYDQDRGDYGYTF
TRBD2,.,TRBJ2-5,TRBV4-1,TGCGCCAGCAGCCAAGATTCACAGCGGGGGGGACAAGAGACCCAGTACTTC,CASSQDSQRGGQETQYF
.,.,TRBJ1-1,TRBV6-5,TGTGCCAGCAGTTACTTTAAGCCTCTACTAGGGACTGAAGCTTTCTTT,CASSYFKPLLGTEAFF
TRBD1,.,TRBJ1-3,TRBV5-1,TGCGCCAGCAGCTTGGCCGGGACAGGATCCGACACCATATATTTT,CASSLAGTGSDTIYF
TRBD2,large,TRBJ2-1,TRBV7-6,TGTGCCAGCAGCCCCCCAGGAGCGGGGCTATCCAATGAGCAGTTCTTC,CASSPPGAGLSNEQFF
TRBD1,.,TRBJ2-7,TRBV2,TGTGCCAGCTTGGGGGCCTCCGGGACAGGGGGCCTCGAGCAGTACTTC,CASLGASGTGGLEQYF